The rows below give T cell receptor beta chains drawn from one sample of a study of T cell responses to AZD1222 COVID-19 vaccine. TCRdb's copy holds only in-frame clones and misses some; the assay was immunoSEQ multiplex PCR. The sample contains approximately 93,000 clones, 89% of which appear only once. The sequenced sample was peripheral blood, obtained 28 days after the second AZD1222 dose. Source of these receptors: an adult who received the AZD1222 COVID-19 vaccine. CDR3s include the opening cysteine and the closing phenylalanine or tryptophan. A D gene is named only where the DNA matches it firmly. Clone size is shown for a subset of rows, as once, few, many or a class of expanded clone.

.	TRBD1	15	TRBJ2-3	TRBV6-4	CASSLQGIGTDTQYF	TGTGCCAGCAGTCTACAGGGGATCGGAACAGATACGCAGTATTTT
.	.	15	TRBJ2-2	TRBV7-9	CASSLAEQGSGELFF	TGTGCCAGCAGCTTAGCGGAGCAGGGGTCCGGGGAGCTGTTTTTT
.	.	14	TRBJ2-7	TRBV20-1	CSASLVKSSYEQYF	TGCAGTGCTAGTTTGGTTAAAAGCTCCTACGAGCAGTACTTC
.	.	11	TRBJ1-1	TRBV6-2/TRBV6-3	CASSYSREAFF	TGTGCCAGCAGTTACAGCAGAGAAGCTTTCTTT
.	.	12	TRBJ1-1	TRBV6-2/TRBV6-3	CASSYYNTEAFF	TGTGCCAGCAGTTACTACAACACTGAAGCTTTCTTT
.	TRBD1	17	TRBJ2-1	TRBV28	CASSRTVPGQGADEQFF	TGTGCCAGCAGTCGGACAGTCCCGGGACAGGGGGCCGATGAGCAGTTCTTC
.	.	14	TRBJ1-2	TRBV7-3	CASSLAESGYGYTF	TGTGCCAGCAGCTTGGCCGAGTCTGGCTATGGCTACACCTTC
.	TRBD1	18	TRBJ2-3	TRBV18	CASSPTMTPGQNTDTQYF	TGTGCCAGCTCACCAACCATGACTCCGGGACAGAACACAGATACGCAGTATTTT
once	.	11	TRBJ2-7	TRBV30	CAWSAGNEQYF	TGTGCCTGGAGTGCCGGAAACGAGCAGTACTTC
.	.	14	TRBJ1-1	TRBV3-1/TRBV3-2	CASSRTLMNTEAFF	TGTGCCAGCAGCCGCACCCTCATGAACACTGAAGCTTTCTTT
.	.	13	TRBJ1-5	TRBV6-6	CASSFPGNQPQHF	TGTGCCAGCAGCTTCCCGGGGAATCAGCCCCAGCATTTT
.	TRBD1	15	TRBJ1-4	TRBV5-4	CASSGDSAGPEKLFF	TGTGCCAGCAGCGGGGACAGTGCAGGACCTGAAAAACTGTTTTTT
.	.	15	TRBJ2-1	TRBV5-4	CASSRDQPSLNEQFF	TGTGCCAGCAGCCGGGACCAGCCCTCACTAAATGAGCAGTTCTTC
.	.	15	TRBJ1-2	TRBV4-2	CASSPNAAGNYGYTF	TGTGCCAGCAGCCCAAATGCAGCAGGGAACTATGGCTACACCTTC
.	.	20	TRBJ1-5	TRBV23-1	CASSQNVTGDTRVSNQPQHF	TGCGCCAGCAGTCAAAATGTGACAGGAGACACTAGGGTTAGCAATCAGCCCCAGCATTTT